Here is one T cell receptor beta chain with its context. The immunoSEQ assay was v3. Generated by immunoSEQ multiplex PCR, the TCRdb table keeps only in-frame clones and is missing some. The sample contains about 48,000 clones, about two thirds of which appear only once. Looked up from germline, CDR1 is MGHRA and CDR2 is YSYEKL. The germline V and J ends were trimmed by 0 bases and 5 bases, with 13 bases remaining between them. The CDR3 is made up of 15 amino acids. The data were obtained in a study of TIL therapy for anti-PD-1-resistant metastatic lung cancer. Study-level background: Median tumor mutation burden was approximately 1.5 mutations per megabase.

Time point described: pre-treatment sample, taken before nivolumab and TIL therapy. The tumor samples were excised metastases, mostly pleural nodules or supraclavicular lymph nodes. This sequence joins TRBV4-1 and TRBJ2-5; D may be TRBD1 (5 bases). This sample comprised tumor tissue, obtained at baseline. The TCR comes from a person between 25 and 80 years old with non-small cell lung cancer. In DNA, the CDR3 is TGCGCCAGCAGCCAAGAAGGGGCAGGCCCGGAGACCCAGTACTTC. This codes for CASSQEGAGPETQYF.